The 18 T cell receptor beta chains below were found in one sample sequenced in a study of CXCR3-negative and CXCR3-positive naive CD8 T cells. Study conclusions and caveats: Comparison of naive cells showed more hydrophobic TRB CDR3s in CXCR3-positive than in CXCR3-negative naive cells.

The method, 5' RACE with UMI labels, was used to prepare the TRB cDNA libraries. Reprocessing the 5' RACE reads, TCRdb reports a single entry for every CDR3 protein and omits DNA. This repertoire comprises around 88,000 distinct CDR3 sequences; its ten largest clones make up less than 0.85%. These receptors are not linked to any known antigen. Sequenced input: naive CXCR3+ CD8+ T cells from blood. The subset here: CD45RO-CCR7+CD27+CD95- naive CD8+ T cells expressing CXCR3 (TNR3+). Every receptor here comes from a human donor in good health. Some clones in this sample may be carry-over from other donors' samples.

V and J are TRBV27 and TRBJ2-7; lacking DNA, the TRBD1 call made by TCRdb goes unchecked. This CDR3 spans 12 amino acids. Per germline, CDR1 MNHEY and CDR2 SMNVEV (reference sequence). The CDR3 is CASRGGLNEQYF.

CDR3 sequence: CASSAGFWGYTF. This sequence joins TRBV12-3 or TRBV12-4 and TRBJ1-2; there is no DNA to check the TCRdb D call of TRBD1. The CDR3 is 12 residues long.

This chain connects TRBV27 to TRBJ2-4; TCRdb indicates TRBD2, and absent DNA this call remains unverified. The CDR3 is 14 amino acids. Germline CDR1 MNHEY, CDR2 SMNVEV (reference sequence). This CDR3 reads CASSGGGLVDIQYF.

The CDR3 loop is CASSPLTSNYGYTF. The genes are TRBV5-5 and TRBJ1-2; TCRdb's D call of TRBD1 is untestable without DNA. The germline V gene encodes CDR1 SGHKS and CDR2 YYEKEE (reference sequence). The CDR3 spans 14 residues.

The genes are TRBV2 and TRBJ1-1. Germline V gene lookup returns CDR1 SNHLY and CDR2 FYNNEI. CDR3 length: 13 residues. The CDR3 spells CASIRTKNTEAFF.

CDR3 amino acids: CATSDRRGGADTQYF. V usage is TRBV24-1 and J usage is TRBJ2-3; TCRdb names TRBD2, which stays unverified in the absence of DNA. CDR3 length: 15 amino acids. The V gene's germline CDR1 is KGHDR and CDR2 SFDVKD.

V usage is TRBV7-8 and J usage is TRBJ2-5; the D gene TCRdb calls, TRBD2, cannot be checked with no DNA. The CDR3 contains 15 residues. Germline lookup yields CDR1 SGHVS and CDR2 FQNEAQ. The CDR3 spells CASREGGGPQETQYF.

The V gene is TRBV7-3, the J gene TRBJ2-1; TCRdb selects TRBD2, and the lack of DNA leaves this call unchecked. The CDR3 sequence is 14 residues long. Germline loops: CDR1 SGHTA, CDR2 FQGTGA. This CDR3 is CASSLSGLPHEQFF.

V is TRBV4-3 and J is TRBJ2-3; TCRdb selects TRBD2, and the lack of DNA leaves this call unchecked. Germline values: CDR1 LGHNA, CDR2 YSLEER. The CDR3 length is 16 residues. The CDR3 protein is CASSQEGGRVSDTQYF.

The J gene is TRBJ2-5, the V gene TRBV25-1. Germline assignment: CDR1 MGHDK and CDR2 SYGVNS. This CDR3 is built from 11 residues. The CDR3 protein is CASSDLETQYF.

V gene TRBV7-2 combines with J gene TRBJ1-5; without DNA, the TCRdb call of TRBD1 cannot be checked. This CDR3 spans 16 amino acids. CDR1 and CDR2 (germline): SGHTA, FQGNSA. Here the CDR3 reads CASSLALSGRNQPQHF.

J is TRBJ1-2 and V is TRBV28; the TCRdb call, TRBD1, lacks DNA for checking. Germline lookup yields CDR1 MDHEN and CDR2 SYDVKM. The CDR3 is 17 amino acids. The CDR3 loop is CASSLIGSGGLIYGYTF.

The V and J genes are TRBV29-1 and TRBJ1-1. The germline V gene has CDR1 SQVTM and CDR2 ANQGSEA. The CDR3 totals 15 residues. This chain's CDR3 is CSVEGSRLVDTEAFF.

The rearrangement uses TRBV13 and TRBJ1-1; TCRdb's D call, TRBD1, is unchecked because there is no DNA. From germline, CDR1 is PRHDT and CDR2 FYEKMQ (reference sequence). This CDR3 spans 16 amino acids. The CDR3 sequence is CASSRMGDREYSEAFF.

The chain's CDR3 is CASRIPRQGTSGEDKNEQFF. The chain employs TRBV28 and TRBJ2-1; the D call of TRBD2 rests on TCRdb alone, since no DNA is present to check it. The CDR3 spans 20 residues. Germline lookup yields CDR1 MDHEN and CDR2 SYDVKM.

J is TRBJ1-2 and V is TRBV29-1; TCRdb reports TRBD1, a call that lacks DNA to check it against. Germline V gene lookup returns CDR1 SQVTM and CDR2 ANQGSEA. The CDR3 totals 13 residues. CDR3 amino acids: CSADRGDNYGYTF.

This rearrangement joins TRBV7-9 to TRBJ1-5; no DNA is available, so the TRBD1 call from TCRdb remains unchecked. The length of the CDR3 is 16 residues. Germline V gene data show CDR1 as SEHNR and CDR2 as FQNEAQ (reference sequence). The CDR3 loop is CASSLGPGLNNQPQHF.

The genes are TRBV7-8 and TRBJ2-7; TCRdb returns TRBD1, unconfirmable since there is no DNA. Germline V gene data show CDR1 as SGHVS and CDR2 as FQNEAQ. CDR3 size: 14 residues. This CDR3 reads CASSLGAQDPEQYF.